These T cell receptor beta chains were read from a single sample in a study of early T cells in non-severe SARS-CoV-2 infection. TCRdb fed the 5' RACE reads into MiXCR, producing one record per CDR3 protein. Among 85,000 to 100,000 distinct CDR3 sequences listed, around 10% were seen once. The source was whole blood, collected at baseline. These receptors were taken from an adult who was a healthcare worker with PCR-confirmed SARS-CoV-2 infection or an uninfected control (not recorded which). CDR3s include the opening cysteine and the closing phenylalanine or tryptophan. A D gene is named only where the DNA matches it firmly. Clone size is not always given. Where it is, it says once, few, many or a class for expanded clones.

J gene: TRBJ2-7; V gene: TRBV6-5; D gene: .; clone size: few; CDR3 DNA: TGTGCCAGCAGTAAGGGACCGTTCTACGAGCAGTACTTC; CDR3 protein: CASSKGPFYEQYF
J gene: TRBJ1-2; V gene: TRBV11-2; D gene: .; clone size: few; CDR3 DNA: TGTGCCAGCAGCTTAGCGTTCGGGGGCCTGTATGGCTACACCTTC; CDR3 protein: CASSLAFGGLYGYTF
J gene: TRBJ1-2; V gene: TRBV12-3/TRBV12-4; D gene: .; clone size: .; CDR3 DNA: TGTGCCAGCAGTTTCCCGGGGGGGGGAGATGGCTACACCTTC; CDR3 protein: CASSFPGGGDGYTF
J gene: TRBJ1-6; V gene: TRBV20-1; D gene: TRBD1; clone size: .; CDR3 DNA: TGCAGTGCTAGAGTCTTGCCGGGACAGGGGAATTCACCCCTCCACTTT; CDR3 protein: CSARVLPGQGNSPLHF
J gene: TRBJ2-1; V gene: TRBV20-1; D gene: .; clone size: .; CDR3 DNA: TGCAGTGCCCTATGGGCGGGACGGAGCTCCTACAATGAGCAGTTCTTC; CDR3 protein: CSALWAGRSSYNEQFF
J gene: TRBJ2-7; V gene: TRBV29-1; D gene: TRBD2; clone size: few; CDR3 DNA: TGCAGCGTCGCCGGGACTAGGACCCAGCAGTACTTC; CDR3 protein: CSVAGTRTQQYF
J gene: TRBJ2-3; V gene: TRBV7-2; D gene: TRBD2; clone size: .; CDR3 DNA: TGTGCCAGCAGCTTAGAACATCTGGGACTAGCGGGACCCAGAGATACGCAGTATTTT; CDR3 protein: CASSLEHLGLAGPRDTQYF
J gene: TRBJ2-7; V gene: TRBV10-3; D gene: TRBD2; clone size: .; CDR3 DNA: TGTGCCATCAGTGAGTCGACTAGCGGGGTCTCCTACGAGCAGTACTTC; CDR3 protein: CAISESTSGVSYEQYF
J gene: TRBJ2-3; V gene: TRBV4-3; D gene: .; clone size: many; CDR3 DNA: TGCGCCAGCAGCCAAGATCGGCAGGATACGCAGTATTTT; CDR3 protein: CASSQDRQDTQYF
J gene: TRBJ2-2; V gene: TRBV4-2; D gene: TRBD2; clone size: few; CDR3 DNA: TGTGCCAGCAGCCAAAGGTTACTAGCGGGGGAAAAGAACACCGGGGAGCTGTTTTTT; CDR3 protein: CASSQRLLAGEKNTGELFF
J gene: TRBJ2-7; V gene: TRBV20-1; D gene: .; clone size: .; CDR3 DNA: TGCAGTGCTAGAGATGTGGGGGAAAGAACCTACGAGCAGTACTTC; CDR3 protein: CSARDVGERTYEQYF
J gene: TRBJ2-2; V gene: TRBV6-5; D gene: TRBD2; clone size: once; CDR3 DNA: TGTGCCAGCAGTTACTCCCGGGGGGTCCTCACCGGGGAGCTGTTTTTT; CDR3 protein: CASSYSRGVLTGELFF
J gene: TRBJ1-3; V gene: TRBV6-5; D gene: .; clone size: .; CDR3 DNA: TGTGCCAGCAGAGATGGAAACACCATATATTTT; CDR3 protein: CASRDGNTIYF
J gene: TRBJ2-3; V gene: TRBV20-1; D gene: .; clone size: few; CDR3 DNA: TGCAGTGCTAGAGATCTTGGACCAAACGTTGGTACGCAGTATTTT; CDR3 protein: CSARDLGPNVGTQYF
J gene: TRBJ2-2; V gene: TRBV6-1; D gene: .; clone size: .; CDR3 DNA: TGTGCCAGCAGGGTGAGCTGGACAGCGGCCGGGGAGCTGTTTTTT; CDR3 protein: CASRVSWTAAGELFF
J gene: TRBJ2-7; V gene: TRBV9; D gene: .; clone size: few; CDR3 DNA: TGTGCCAGCAGCGTAGTAGCGGAGAGCTCCTACGAGCAGTACTTC; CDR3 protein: CASSVVAESSYEQYF
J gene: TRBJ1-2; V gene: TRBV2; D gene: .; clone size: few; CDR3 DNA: TGTGCCAGCAGGGACCCGCAGGGAAACTATGGCTACACCTTC; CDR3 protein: CASRDPQGNYGYTF
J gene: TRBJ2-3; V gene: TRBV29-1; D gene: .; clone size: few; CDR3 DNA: TGCAGCGTTGAATTGGCAGATACGCAGTATTTT; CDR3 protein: CSVELADTQYF
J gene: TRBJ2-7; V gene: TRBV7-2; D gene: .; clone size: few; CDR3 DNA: TGTGCCAGCAGCATACCCGGAGCGTCCTACGAGCAGTACTTC; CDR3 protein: CASSIPGASYEQYF
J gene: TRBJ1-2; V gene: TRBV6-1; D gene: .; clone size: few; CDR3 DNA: TGTGCCAGCAGTGGACTACAGGTTAACTATGGCTACACCTTC; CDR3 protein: CASSGLQVNYGYTF
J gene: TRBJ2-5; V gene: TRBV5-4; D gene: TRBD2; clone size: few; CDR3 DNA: TGTGCCAGCAGCATCCTAGCGGGAGGGCCGCGAGAGACCCAGTACTTC; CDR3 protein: CASSILAGGPRETQYF
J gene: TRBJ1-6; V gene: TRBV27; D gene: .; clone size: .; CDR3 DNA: TGTGCCAGCAGTGGGGTCCGAGGTCTGGTCCCCCTCCACTTT; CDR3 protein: CASSGVRGLVPLHF
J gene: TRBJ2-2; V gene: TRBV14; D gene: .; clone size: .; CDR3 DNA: TGTGCCAGCAGCCTCTCGCCGGGGCACACCGGGGAGCTGTTTTTT; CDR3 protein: CASSLSPGHTGELFF
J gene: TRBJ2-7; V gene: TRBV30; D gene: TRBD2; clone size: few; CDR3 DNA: TGTGCCTGGAGTCCCCCCCCGGGTTTAGCGGGGTCCACCTACGAGCAGTACTTC; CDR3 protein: CAWSPPPGLAGSTYEQYF
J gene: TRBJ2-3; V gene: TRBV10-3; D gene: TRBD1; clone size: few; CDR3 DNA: TGTGCCATCAGTGAGCGGGACAGGGTCGGGGATACGCAGTATTTT; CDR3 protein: CAISERDRVGDTQYF
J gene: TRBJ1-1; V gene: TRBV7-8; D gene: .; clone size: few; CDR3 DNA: TGTGCCAGCAGCTTCGGGCGGGGCAGGGCGACTGAAGCTTTCTTT; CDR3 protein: CASSFGRGRATEAFF
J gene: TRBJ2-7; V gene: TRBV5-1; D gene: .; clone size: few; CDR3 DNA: TGCGCCAGCAGCTCCCGTGTGGGCAGAGGCTCCTACGAGCAGTACTTC; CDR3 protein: CASSSRVGRGSYEQYF
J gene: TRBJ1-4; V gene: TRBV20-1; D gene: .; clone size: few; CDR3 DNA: TGCAGTGCTCCGGACACCTCAACTAATGAAAAACTGTTTTTT; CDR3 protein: CSAPDTSTNEKLFF
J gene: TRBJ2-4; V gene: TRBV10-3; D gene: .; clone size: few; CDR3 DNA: TGTGCCATCAGTGACAGGGGCCAGCAAGCCAAAAACATTCAGTACTTC; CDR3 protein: CAISDRGQQAKNIQYF
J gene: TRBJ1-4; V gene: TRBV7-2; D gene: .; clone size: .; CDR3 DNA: TGTGCCAGCAGCCCCGGGACGTTAGGGGAAAAACTGTTTTTT; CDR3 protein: CASSPGTLGEKLFF
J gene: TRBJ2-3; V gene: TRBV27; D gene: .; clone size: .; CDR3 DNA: TGTGCCAGCAGTCCTCACAGATACACAGATACGCAGTATTTT; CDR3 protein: CASSPHRYTDTQYF
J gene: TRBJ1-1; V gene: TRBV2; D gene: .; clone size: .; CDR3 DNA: TGTGCCAGCAGCGGACAGTGGAACACTGAAGCTTTCTTT; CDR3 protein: CASSGQWNTEAFF
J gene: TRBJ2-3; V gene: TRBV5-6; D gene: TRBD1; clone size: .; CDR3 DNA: TGTGCCAGCAGTTCGGGACAGGGGGCCACAGATACGCAGTATTTT; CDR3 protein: CASSSGQGATDTQYF
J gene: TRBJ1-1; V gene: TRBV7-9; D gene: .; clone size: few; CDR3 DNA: TGTGCCAGCAGCTTACCTGGCGCTGAAGCTTTCTTT; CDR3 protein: CASSLPGAEAFF
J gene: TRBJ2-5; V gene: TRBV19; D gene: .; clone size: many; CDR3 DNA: TGTGCCAGTACTGCTGCAGGGGCCGAGGAGACCCAGTACTTC; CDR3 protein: CASTAAGAEETQYF
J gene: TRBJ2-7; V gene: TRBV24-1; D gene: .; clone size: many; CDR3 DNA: TGTGCCACCAGTGGAGGATTCGACTCCTACGAGCAGTACTTC; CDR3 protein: CATSGGFDSYEQYF
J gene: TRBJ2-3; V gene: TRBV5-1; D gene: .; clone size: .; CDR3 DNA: TGCGCCAGCAGCTTCGGACTGACCAGGAACACAGATACGCAGTATTTT; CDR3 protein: CASSFGLTRNTDTQYF
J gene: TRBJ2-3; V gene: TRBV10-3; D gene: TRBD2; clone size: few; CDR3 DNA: TGTGCCATAAGAGCGGGGACTAGCACAGATACGCAGTATTTT; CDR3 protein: CAIRAGTSTDTQYF
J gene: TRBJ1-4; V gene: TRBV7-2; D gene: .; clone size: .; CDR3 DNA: TGTGCCAGCAGGGGAGGATTTGGGGGAGGTGAAAAACTGTTTTTT; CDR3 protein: CASRGGFGGGEKLFF
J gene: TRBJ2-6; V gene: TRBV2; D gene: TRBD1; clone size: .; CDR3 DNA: TGTGCCAGCAGTCGGGACAGGGCATTCTCTGGGGCCAACGTCCTGACTTTC; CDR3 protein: CASSRDRAFSGANVLTF
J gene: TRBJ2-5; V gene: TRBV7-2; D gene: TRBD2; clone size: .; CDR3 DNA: TGTGCCAGCAGCTTACGAACGACTAGCGGGGATCGTCGGACCCAGTACTTC; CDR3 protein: CASSLRTTSGDRRTQYF
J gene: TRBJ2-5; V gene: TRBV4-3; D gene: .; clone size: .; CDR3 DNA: TGCGCCAGCAGCCAGGCTCACAGGATCCAAGAGACCCAGTACTTC; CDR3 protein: CASSQAHRIQETQYF
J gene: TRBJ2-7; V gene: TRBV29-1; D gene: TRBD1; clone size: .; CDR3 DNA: TGCAGCGTTGAGAGACAGGGAAGTTACGAGCAGTACTTC; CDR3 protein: CSVERQGSYEQYF
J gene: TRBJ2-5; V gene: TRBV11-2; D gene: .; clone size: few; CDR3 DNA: TGTGCCAGCAGCTTAGGACAGGCTTATGGCGAGACCCAGTACTTC; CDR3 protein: CASSLGQAYGETQYF
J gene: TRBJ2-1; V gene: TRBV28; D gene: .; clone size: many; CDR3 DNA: TGTGCCAGCGGCGATGAGCAGTTCTTC; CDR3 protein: CASGDEQFF
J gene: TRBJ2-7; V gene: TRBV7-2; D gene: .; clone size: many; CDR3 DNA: TGTGCCAGCACCCTTACGCGTAGTACCTACGAGCAGTACTTC; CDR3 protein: CASTLTRSTYEQYF
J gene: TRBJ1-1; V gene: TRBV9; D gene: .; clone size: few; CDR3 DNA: TGTGCCAGCAGCGTAGGACCCTACGACGCTGAAGCTTTCTTT; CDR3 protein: CASSVGPYDAEAFF
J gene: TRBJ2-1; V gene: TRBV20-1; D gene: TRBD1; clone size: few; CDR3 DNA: TGCAGTGCCGACAGGGGGCGGGGGAACAATGAGCAGTTCTTC; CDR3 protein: CSADRGRGNNEQFF
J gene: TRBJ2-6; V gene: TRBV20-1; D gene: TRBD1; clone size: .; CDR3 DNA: TGCAGTGCTACCCATCGGGACAGGGAATATGGGGCCAACGTCCTGACTTTC; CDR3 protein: CSATHRDREYGANVLTF
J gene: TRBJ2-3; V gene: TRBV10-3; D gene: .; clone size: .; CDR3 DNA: TGTGCCATAGAAGCGGGCTTCTCCACAGATACGCAGTATTTT; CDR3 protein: CAIEAGFSTDTQYF
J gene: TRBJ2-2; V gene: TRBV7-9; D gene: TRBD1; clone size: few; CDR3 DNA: TGTGCCAGCAGATCACAGGGGGCGCGGGTGACCGGGGAGCTGTTTTTT; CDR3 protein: CASRSQGARVTGELFF
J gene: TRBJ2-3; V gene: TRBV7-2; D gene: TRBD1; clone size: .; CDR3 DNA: TGTGCCAGCAGCACGACAGGGGGAGATACGCAGTATTTT; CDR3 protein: CASSTTGGDTQYF
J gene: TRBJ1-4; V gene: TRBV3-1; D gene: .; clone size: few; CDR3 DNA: TGTGCCAGCAGCCAAGCGGGGGTTGGCAATGAAAAACTGTTTTTT; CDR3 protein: CASSQAGVGNEKLFF
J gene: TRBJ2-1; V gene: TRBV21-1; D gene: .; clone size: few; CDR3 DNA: TGTGCCAGCAGCAAAGCGGCCCATAGCGGGAGGGCCTTCGATGAGCAGTTCTTC; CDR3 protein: CASSKAAHSGRAFDEQFF
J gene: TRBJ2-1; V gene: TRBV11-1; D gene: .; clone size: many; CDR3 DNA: TGTGCCAGCAGCTTAGTCGCTAACGGGGGATACAATGAGCAGTTCTTC; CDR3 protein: CASSLVANGGYNEQFF
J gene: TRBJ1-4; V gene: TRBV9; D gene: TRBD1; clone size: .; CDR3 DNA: TGTGCCAGCAGCGTGTCAGGGGGCGATGAAAAACTGTTTTTT; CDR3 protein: CASSVSGGDEKLFF